This T cell receptor beta chain was captured by sequencing in a study of T cell repertoires in cytomegalovirus infection. Background on the study: TCR beta signatures that were public indicated CMV infection and matching HLA type.

General study findings and limits: Summed frequency of shared TCR beta families picked out CMV carriers who also had the relevant HLA.

TCRdb redid the calling of the reads with MiXCR, one entry per CDR3 protein. The sample consists of approximately 700,000 distinct CDR3 sequences, about 40% of them appearing once. Per the germline V gene, CDR1 is MNHEY and CDR2 is SVGAGI. This CDR3 comprises 14 residues. On this clonotype itself: Its specificity is not known. The junction departs from germline at one end; a sequencing error may be responsible.

The V gene is TRBV6-5, the J gene TRBJ2-5; 9 bases match TRBD1. The origin of this receptor is a human donor in good health (CMV status not recorded). Some clones in this sample may be carry-over from other donors' samples. Source material: PBMCs. The CDR3 region is CASSLTGGQDTQYF. CDR3 bases: TGTGCCAGCAGTCTGACAGGGGGACAAGATACCCAGTACTTC.